A selection of T cell receptor beta chains follows, all from one sample in a study of regulatory T cells in long-lasting Graves disease. Each CDR3 protein gets one entry after TCRdb re-called the multiplex PCR reads with MiXCR. The profile shows about 540,000 distinct CDR3 sequences, roughly 14% of them singletons. The same data also contributed to another study, on T cells in Graves' hyperthyroidism and ophthalmopathy.

The sample consisted of peripheral blood mononuclear cells (PBMCs), taken at new diagnosis, from a patient treated with antithyroid drugs. These receptors were obtained from a man aged 30 to 39 with Graves disease. Both conserved end residues are part of each CDR3.

v_call cdr3_aa
TRBV29-1 CSVLPSGAQYF
TRBV20-1 CSARSHRDTQYF
TRBV27 CASSLFYDKNEQFF
TRBV19 CASSPLSGSNYEQYF
TRBV6-1 CASGSKYGQEKLFF
TRBV20-1 CSARDQPGHQHF
TRBV27 CASRETSAVSYEQYF
TRBV18 CASSPQRGDLTITQQYF
TRBV4-1 CASSQLAGHNEQFF
TRBV12-5 CASGSPLTGGELFF
TRBV24-1 CATSDREGLRETQYF
TRBV12-3/TRBV12-4 CASTRTGELFF
TRBV28 CASSSPGDTEAFF
TRBV27 CASRSDRRGTNSPLHF
TRBV6-5 CASSLPYREIGANYGYTF
TRBV20-1 CSAPSRVPDQPQHF
TRBV20-1 CSARDIGCEQYF
TRBV12-3/TRBV12-4 CASSLRGLTNEKLFF
TRBV20-1 CTGGQGAPNEQFF
TRBV2 CASRPGQGGPYEQYF
TRBV30 CAWSAMTSGYYEQYF
TRBV27 CASSLPHRVGSEKLFF
TRBV20-1 CSARPPRYSTGTEAFF
TRBV20-1 CSAADRVKETQYF
TRBV7-2 CASSITGSNEKLFF
TRBV20-1 CSATKTVFSGSSETQYF
TRBV12-3/TRBV12-4 CASRAGLVYEQYF
TRBV7-9 CASSSRRTSGRYEQYF
TRBV27 CASSLTLGWEQYF
TRBV29-1 CSVFYNEQFF
TRBV11-2 CASSAGGGLAGSVRKTQYF
TRBV12-3/TRBV12-4 CASSVAKGGRAGNEQFF
TRBV5-1 CASSLAGNQGNYGYTF